The 3 T cell receptor beta chains below come from one sample, sequenced in a study of blood T cell repertoires in COVID-19. Sequencing used immunoSEQ multiplex PCR; TCRdb keeps in-frame clones, though not all of them. The table lists over 150,000 clones, approximately 87% of them singletons, with around 20% in the top ten. The sample comprised peripheral blood. Receptors were obtained from an older man with active or convalescent COVID-19.

V is TRBV6-5 and J is TRBJ2-7; D unclear. V shed 0 bases and J shed 0 bases, with 6 bases lying between them. This CDR3 contains 14 residues. Looked up from germline, CDR1 is MNHEY and CDR2 is SVGAGI. The CDR3 DNA is TGTGCCAGCAGTTACTCAAGCCGCTCCTACGAGCAGTACTTC. It encodes CASSYSSRSYEQYF.

As regards this clone: A much larger clone is a single base away; this may be a read error. Other DNA sequences of this sample code for an identical CDR3. The chain couples TRBV6-5 to TRBJ1-1; tentatively, D is TRBD1 (5 bases). The CDR3 loop spans 13 amino acids. Germline V gene sequence: CDR1 MNHEY, CDR2 SVGAGI. Between the trimmed V and J ends, which lost 2 bases and 4 bases, there was a span of 8 bases. CDR3 in amino acids: CASSYAGRTEAFF. CDR3 DNA sequence: TGTGCCAGCAGTTACGCAGGGCGCACTGAAGCTTTCTTT.

The CDR3 reads CSVEGRGTNNEQFF. DNA for the CDR3: TGCAGCGTTGAGGGCAGGGGGACAAACAATGAGCAGTTCTTC. The chain employs TRBV29-1 and TRBJ2-1; TRBD1 aligns across 7 bases. Germline CDR1 is SQVTM and CDR2 is ANQGSEA. The CDR3 spans 14 residues. V trimming: 3 bases; J trimming: 5 bases; junction bases outside the gene matches: 7.